This is a list of T cell receptor beta chains from one sample in a study of blood T cell repertoires in COVID-19. Clones were read by immunoSEQ multiplex PCR, and TCRdb kept only the in-frame ones, dropping some. The table includes about 99,000 clones, about 89% detected once. Sample: peripheral blood. The source of these receptors is a woman aged 60-75 years with acute or convalescent COVID-19. Each CDR3 is given with its conserved first and last residue. D genes are given only for firm matches. A clone size is listed for some rows: how often the clone was seen (once, few, many), or a class if it is expanded.

j_gene	d_gene	abundance	v_gene	CDR3nt	CDR3aa
TRBJ2-3	-	-	TRBV5-8	TGTGCCAGCAGCTTGGGGGCCCGTTCCACTCCTACGCAGTATTTT	CASSLGARSTPTQYF
TRBJ2-5	TRBD2	once	TRBV6-6	TGTGCCAGCAGCTCCACTAGCGGGAGTCAAGAGACCCAGTACTTC	CASSSTSGSQETQYF
TRBJ2-7	TRBD2	-	TRBV6-1	TGTGCCAGCAGTGAAGTGGGGGGGAACGAGCAGTACTTC	CASSEVGGNEQYF
TRBJ1-1	-	-	TRBV2	TGTGCCAGCAGTGAAACCGGGGTGGGCACTGAAGCTTTCTTT	CASSETGVGTEAFF
TRBJ1-1	-	-	TRBV3-1/TRBV3-2	TGTGCCAGCAGCCCCTCGGGGATGAACACTGAAGCTTTCTTT	CASSPSGMNTEAFF
TRBJ2-2	-	-	TRBV6-4	TGTGCCAGCAGTGCTCTAGCTGACACCGGGGAGCTGTTTTTT	CASSALADTGELFF
TRBJ2-7	-	-	TRBV11-2	TGTGCCAGCAGCTTAGAGGCGGGTGGCTCCTACGAGCAGTACTTC	CASSLEAGGSYEQYF
TRBJ1-2	-	-	TRBV7-9	TGTGCCAGCAGCTTACCGCGGAGAACTAACTATGGCTACACCTTC	CASSLPRRTNYGYTF
TRBJ2-7	-	-	TRBV18	TGTGCCAGCTCACCCCAGACCTACGAGCAGTACTTC	CASSPQTYEQYF
TRBJ2-4	-	-	TRBV2	TGTGCCAGCAAGAGGGACACCAAAAACATTCAGTACTTC	CASKRDTKNIQYF
TRBJ2-3	TRBD1	-	TRBV5-4	TGTGCCAGCAGCTTGTCGACAGGGGGCGATACGCAGTATTTT	CASSLSTGGDTQYF
TRBJ1-1	TRBD1	-	TRBV18	TGTGCCAGCTCACCGGGACAGGATACTGAAGCTTTCTTT	CASSPGQDTEAFF
TRBJ1-5	-	-	TRBV7-8	TGTGCCAGCAGCTTTGGCCCGGGGGAGTTCAATCAGCCCCAGCATTTT	CASSFGPGEFNQPQHF
TRBJ2-2	TRBD1	-	TRBV15	TGTGCCACCAGCAGAATGACAGGGACGGTGAACACCGGGGAGCTGTTTTTT	CATSRMTGTVNTGELFF
TRBJ2-2	-	few	TRBV6-4	TGTGCCAGCAGTTATGAGACTCAAACCGGGGAGCTGTTTTTT	CASSYETQTGELFF
TRBJ2-1	-	-	TRBV10-3	TGTGCCATCAGCCCACGGGGGACCCACAATGAGCAGTTCTTC	CAISPRGTHNEQFF
TRBJ2-5	TRBD1	few	TRBV14	TGTGCCAGCAGCGGACAGGAAAAGACCCAGTACTTC	CASSGQEKTQYF
TRBJ1-5	-	-	TRBV27	TGTGCCAGCAGTCCACGGGGGGGCCGTTCTAATCAGCCCCAGCATTTT	CASSPRGGRSNQPQHF
TRBJ1-1	-	-	TRBV6-6	TGTGCCAGCAGTTCGGCGGGTGGGAACACTGAAGCTTTCTTT	CASSSAGGNTEAFF
TRBJ1-1	-	-	TRBV29-1	TGCAGCGTAGCCACAGGGATGAACACTGAAGCTTTCTTT	CSVATGMNTEAFF
TRBJ1-2	TRBD1	-	TRBV19	TGTGCCAGTAGTGCGACAGGGGGCTATAACTATGGCTACACCTTC	CASSATGGYNYGYTF
TRBJ2-2	TRBD1	-	TRBV9	TGTGCCAGCAGCCCAGACAGGGGGCTCACCGGGGAGCTGTTTTTT	CASSPDRGLTGELFF
TRBJ1-1	TRBD1	-	TRBV28	TGTGCCAGCAGAACAGGGGGTGGGACTGAAGCTTTCTTT	CASRTGGGTEAFF
TRBJ2-2	TRBD2	-	TRBV7-9	TGTGCCACCCCACAATCGACTAGCGGGAGGTTGAACACCGGGGAGCTGTTTTTT	CATPQSTSGRLNTGELFF
TRBJ2-3	TRBD1	-	TRBV29-1	TGCAGCGTTCCGCGGACAGGGCGGGTATCCACAGATACGCAGTATTTT	CSVPRTGRVSTDTQYF